The present TCR beta chain was sequenced within a study of blood T cell repertoires in COVID-19. Whole-study context: Nucleic acid was either cDNA or gDNA, and it came from T cells, B-cell-depleted T cells, or PBMCs.

CDR3 length equals 16 residues. The V end lost 0 bases, the J end lost 8 bases, and 15 bases lay between the germline ends. Germline V gene data show CDR1 as SGHTS and CDR2 as YDEGEE. This table comes from immunoSEQ multiplex PCR, and its TCRdb copy is limited to in-frame clones, with some not included. This sample has tens of thousands of clones, with 88% found just once. Sequenced input: peripheral blood. This sequence joins TRBV5-8 and TRBJ1-6, with a tentative D call TRBD1 (5 bases). The sequence was collected from a man aged 50 to 59 with active COVID-19. The DNA of the CDR3 is TGTGCCAGCAGCTTGGGTGGGCTGCCGGGGGATTCACCCCTCCACTTT. Protein sequence: CASSLGGLPGDSPLHF.